The table lists the clone carrying this T cell receptor (beta chain) with a few counts. Antigen unknown. The record originates from a study of CD8 T cells in ankylosing spondylitis. Whole-study results and caveats: Before this, some motif variants had been reported in reactive arthritis synovial fluid and blood. Reportedly, significant enrichment of disease-linked clones occurred in matched ankylosing spondylitis synovial fluid. Among TCR beta sequences, a motif of under 10 highly homologous variants appeared characteristic of ankylosing spondylitis blood. Peripheral blood samples showed relatively rare disease-linked clones, and these clones were CD8+.

The germline V gene encodes CDR1 SGHNT and CDR2 YENEEA. The CDR3 contains 16 residues. Trimming shortened V by 1 base and J by 7 bases, and 19 bases separated the two germline ends. Molecular-barcoded quantitative 5'-RACE produced these TCR beta libraries. TCRdb redid the calling of the 5' RACE reads with MiXCR, one entry per CDR3 protein. The sample holds 500,000 to 550,000 distinct CDR3 sequences, 9.5% to 15% seen once. The J gene is TRBJ1-2, the V gene TRBV11-3; tentatively, D is TRBD1 (6 bases). The clonotype comes from a male donor with ankylosing spondylitis. The source material was blood, either unsorted or a sorted T cell fraction (not recorded which). The CDR3 coding sequence is TGTGCCAGCAGCTTAGCCGGAGGACAGAATGTGGGTGGCTACACCTTC. This codes for CASSLAGGQNVGGYTF.